This entry lists 19 T cell receptor beta chains sequenced from one sample in a study of blood T cell repertoires in COVID-19. TCRdb keeps only in-frame clones here, not all; method: immunoSEQ multiplex PCR. The sample includes about 270,000 clones, 75% to 90% of them seen just once. Sequenced material: peripheral blood. Every receptor here comes from a woman in her seventies with COVID-19, enrolled during active disease.

This clone was picked up a small number of times. The chain couples TRBV24-1 to TRBJ2-5, with TRBD1 matching 7 bases. The germline CDR1 and CDR2 sequences are KGHDR and SFDVKD. V was pared by 9 bases and J by 5 bases, with 8 bases of the junction left unmatched. The CDR3 has 13 amino acids. The CDR3 sequence: CATEGGGEETQYF. CDR3 nucleotides: TGTGCCACCGAAGGGGGCGGCGAGGAGACCCAGTACTTC.

The chain has TRBV30 and TRBJ1-2; D ambiguous. Germline CDR1 reads GTSNPN; CDR2 reads SVGIG (reference sequence). Trimming shortened V by 3 bases and J by 4 bases, and 9 bases separated the two germline ends. The CDR3 has 12 residues. The CDR3 region is CAWRLEFYGYTF. The CDR3 coding sequence is TGTGCCTGGAGATTAGAGTTCTATGGCTACACCTTC.

The rearrangement joins TRBV7-3 to TRBJ2-1, with a tentative D call TRBD2 (5 bases). The V and J ends lost 1 base and 7 bases respectively, with 11 bases between them. Germline-derived CDR1 and CDR2 are SGHTA and FQGTGA. The CDR3 runs to 14 residues. The CDR3 coding sequence is TGTGCCAGCAGCTTAATGGGTCCGGGGAATGAGCAGTTCTTC. This sequence encodes CASSLMGPGNEQFF.

The V call is TRBV19, the J call TRBJ2-1, with D maybe TRBD2 (5 bases). The CDR3 totals 14 residues. Germline V CDR1 and CDR2: LNHDA, SQIVND (reference sequence). V was shortened by 4 bases and J by 2 bases, with 9 bases between the two germline ends. In DNA form, the CDR3 reads TGTGCCAGTAGTAGGCCGGGGACCTACAATGAGCAGTTCTTC. Translating it yields CASSRPGTYNEQFF. The complete variable domain, with remaining parts taken from reference TRBV19 and TRBJ2-1, reads DGGITQSPKYLFRKEGQNVTLSCEQNLNHDAMYWYRQDPGQGLRLIYYSQIVNDFQKGDIAEGYSVSREKKESFPLTVTSAQKNPTAFYLCASSRPGTYNEQFFGPGTRLTVL.

The rearrangement uses TRBV7-2 and TRBJ2-3, with 14 nucleotides matching TRBD2. The CDR3 runs 18 residues. The V and J ends lost 5 bases and 0 bases, in that order; junction bases with no gene match: 7. Looked up from germline, CDR1 is SGHTA and CDR2 is FQGNSA. The CDR3 is CASSKGLAGVPSTDTQYF. The CDR3 DNA is TGTGCCAGCAGCAAGGGACTAGCGGGGGTACCTAGCACAGATACGCAGTATTTT.

The chain joins TRBV6-5 to TRBJ2-1; D is perhaps TRBD1 (7 bases). V gave up 2 bases and J gave up 12 bases, with 23 bases separating them. This CDR3 is built from 16 residues. Germline V CDR1 and CDR2: MNHEY, SVGAGI. DNA for the CDR3: TGTGCCAGCAGTTACACAATACGGACAGGCTCAGCGGGGCAGTTCTTC. Its translation is CASSYTIRTGSAGQFF.

The J gene is TRBJ1-5, the V gene TRBV9; D is perhaps TRBD1 (5 bases). This CDR3 has 13 amino acids. Germline loops: CDR1 SGDLS, CDR2 YYNGEE. Trimming pared 0 bases from V and 7 bases from J, leaving 8 bases between. The CDR3 DNA follows: TGTGCCAGCAGCGTAGCGGGGGAGCAGCCCCAGCATTTT. This gives the protein CASSVAGEQPQHF. Full variable domain (missing parts from reference TRBV9 and TRBJ1-5): DSGVTQTPKHLITATGQRVTLRCSPRSGDLSVYWYQQSLDQGLQFLIQYYNGEERAKGNILERFSAQQFPDLHSELNLSSLELGDSALYFCASSVAGEQPQHFGDGTRLSIL.

The chain uses TRBV9 and TRBJ1-1, with D possibly being TRBD1 (5 bases). This CDR3 is built from 15 residues. CDR1 SGDLS and CDR2 YYNGEE come from the germline V gene. The V end was cut by 7 bases, the J end by 5 bases, with 21 bases between. CDR3 bases: TGTGCCAGCCGCCCGTCACAGGAGCGCCGGACTGAAGCTTTCTTT. Protein product: CASRPSQERRTEAFF.

The chain joins TRBV19 to TRBJ2-7; 7 bases agree with TRBD1. Trimming at V came to 6 bases and at J to 3 bases, leaving 5 bases not matched to a gene. The V gene's germline CDR1 is LNHDA and CDR2 SQIVND (reference sequence). This CDR3 comprises 13 residues. As DNA, the CDR3 is TGTGCCAGTAGCGAAAGACAGGGCTACGAGCAGTACTTC. It specifies CASSERQGYEQYF.

This rearrangement joins TRBV24-1 to TRBJ2-5; a possible D gene is TRBD1 (6 bases). From germline, CDR1 is KGHDR and CDR2 SFDVKD. V shed 2 bases and J shed 1 base, with 7 bases lying between them. There are 14 residues in the CDR3. The chain's CDR3 is CATSDWDIQETQYF. CDR3 nucleotide sequence: TGTGCCACCAGTGATTGGGACATCCAAGAGACCCAGTACTTC.

The chain combines TRBV24-1 with TRBJ2-2; 10 bases are shared with TRBD1. The J segment lost 5 bases and the V segment lost 2 bases, leaving 1 base of the junction unmatched. The CDR3 runs 15 residues. Germline lookup yields CDR1 KGHDR and CDR2 SFDVKD. The CDR3 loop reads CATSDSGQGTGELFF. The CDR3 DNA is TGTGCCACCAGTGATTCGGGACAGGGGACCGGGGAGCTGTTTTTT.

The CDR3 here is CATSGAGDGKTQYF. CDR3 in DNA: TGTGCCACCAGTGGGGCAGGGGATGGGAAGACCCAGTACTTC. The chain couples TRBV24-1 to TRBJ2-5, with D tentatively TRBD1 (6 bases). The CDR3 runs to 14 residues. V lost 5 bases and J lost 6, with 15 bases in between. Germline V gene lookup returns CDR1 KGHDR and CDR2 SFDVKD.

The chain joins TRBV7-9 to TRBJ2-7; 7 bases align to TRBD1. Germline lookup yields CDR1 SEHNR and CDR2 FQNEAQ (reference sequence). J was trimmed by 2 bases and V by 5 bases; bases with no gene match: 9. The CDR3 extends over 15 amino acids. The CDR3 DNA reads TGTGCCAGCAGCCCGTCCGGCAGGGGGACCTACGAGCAGTACTTC. Residues: CASSPSGRGTYEQYF.

The V gene is TRBV19, the J gene TRBJ1-5, with TRBD1 identical over 10 bases. The V gene end was trimmed by 5 bases and the J gene end by 6 bases; junction bases not matched to a gene: 7. CDR3 size: 15 residues. Germline V gene sequence: CDR1 LNHDA, CDR2 SQIVND (reference sequence). Here the CDR3 reads CASSPGTGEFQPQHF. The CDR3 DNA sequence: TGTGCCAGTAGTCCAGGGACAGGGGAATTTCAGCCCCAGCATTTT.

V gene TRBV20-1 combines with J gene TRBJ1-2; no clear D. The V and J ends lost 3 bases and 2 bases respectively, with 13 bases between them. The germline V gene encodes CDR1 DFQATT and CDR2 SNEGSKA (reference sequence). CDR3 length equals 14 residues. CDR3 bases: TGCAGTGCTAGTCCCCTTAGTCACAACTATGGCTACACCTTC. It encodes CSASPLSHNYGYTF.

J is TRBJ2-5 and V is TRBV7-9, with no clear D. The CDR3 consists of 16 residues. Per germline, CDR1 SEHNR and CDR2 FQNEAQ (reference sequence). Deletions cut 1 base from V and 5 bases from J, with 17 bases between. The CDR3 spells CASSLGEADQRETQYF. CDR3 in DNA: TGTGCCAGCAGCTTAGGAGAGGCCGATCAAAGGGAGACCCAGTACTTC.

The V call is TRBV15, the J call TRBJ1-5; TRBD1 matches at 7 bases. Germline V gene data show CDR1 as LNHNV and CDR2 as YYDKDF (reference sequence). V trimming: 7 bases; J trimming: 2 bases; junction bases outside the gene matches: 5. CDR3 length equals 14 residues. CDR3 DNA sequence: TGTGCCACCACTGCAGGGGGAGGCAATCAGCCCCAGCATTTT. It is translated as CATTAGGGNQPQHF. Together with reference TRBV15 and TRBJ1-5, the CDR3 gives the full variable domain: DAMVIQNPRYQVTQFGKPVTLSCSQTLNHNVMYWYQQKSSQAPKLLFHYYDKDFNNEADTPDNFQSRRPNTSFCFLDIRSPGLGDTAMYLCATTAGGGNQPQHFGDGTRLSIL.

This sequence joins TRBV18 and TRBJ1-3, with unresolved D. The V end was cut by 3 bases, the J end by 0 bases, with 18 bases between. The CDR3 loop spans 18 amino acids. Germline CDR1 reads KGHSH; CDR2 reads LQKENI. The CDR3 protein is CASSPTVPSVHSGNTIYF. The CDR3 coding sequence is TGTGCCAGCTCACCCACAGTACCCTCCGTCCACTCTGGAAACACCATATATTTT.

The gene calls are TRBV7-2 and TRBJ1-6; 11 bases align to TRBD1. The trim removed 1 base at V and 10 bases at J, leaving 9 bases unmatched. The CDR3 runs to 17 residues. Looked up from germline, CDR1 is SGHTA and CDR2 is FQGNSA. The CDR3 here is CASSLVGTGGNYSPLHF. Written as DNA, the CDR3 is TGTGCCAGCAGCTTAGTGGGGACAGGGGGTAATTACTCACCCCTCCACTTT.